This T cell receptor beta chain stems from a study of untreated major depressive disorder. All participants were of European descent. Assay: immunoSEQ multiplex PCR; the TCRdb copy retains only in-frame clones and omits some. The sample lists about 27,000 clones, roughly nine tenths occurring once. This CDR3 comprises 15 residues. The V gene lost 0 bases and the J gene lost 6 bases, with 16 bases spanning the gap. CDR1 is SGHRS and CDR2 is YFSETQ in the germline V gene. Study conclusions and caveats: TRBV05-01 (Vbeta 5.1) usage was higher in CD4+ T cells of depressed patients than controls. Differences in TRBV25-01 and TRBV02-01 usage did not reach significance.

Comments on this clone: Its antigen is not identified.

This sequence originates from a woman aged 25 to 45 with major depressive disorder. Sequenced input: CD4+ T cells from PBMCs. The chain recombines TRBV5-1 with TRBJ2-7; D is uncertain. This CDR3 is CASSLEWNPGSEQYF. CDR3 coding DNA: TGCGCCAGCAGCTTGGAATGGAACCCCGGATCCGAGCAGTACTTC.